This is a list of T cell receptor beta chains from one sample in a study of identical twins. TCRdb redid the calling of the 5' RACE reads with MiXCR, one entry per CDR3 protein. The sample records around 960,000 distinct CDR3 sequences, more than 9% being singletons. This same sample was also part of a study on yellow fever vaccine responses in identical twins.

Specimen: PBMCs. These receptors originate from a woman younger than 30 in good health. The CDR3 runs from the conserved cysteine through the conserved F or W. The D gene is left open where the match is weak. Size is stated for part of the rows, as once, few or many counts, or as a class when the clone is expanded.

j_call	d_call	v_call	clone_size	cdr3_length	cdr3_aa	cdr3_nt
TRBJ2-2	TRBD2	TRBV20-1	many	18	CSARAPSVGTSGSGELFF	TGCAGTGCTAGAGCCCCTTCGGTGGGGACTAGCGGGAGCGGGGAGCTGTTTTTT
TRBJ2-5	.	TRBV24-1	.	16	CATSDVAEHHQETQYF	TGTGCCACCAGTGATGTGGCCGAACACCATCAAGAGACCCAGTACTTC
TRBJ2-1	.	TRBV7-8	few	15	CASSSPGEQDPEQFF	TGTGCCAGCAGCTCGCCGGGCGAACAGGACCCTGAGCAGTTCTTC
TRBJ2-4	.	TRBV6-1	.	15	CASSEGEIAKNIQYF	TGTGCCAGCAGTGAAGGAGAGATAGCCAAAAACATTCAGTACTTC
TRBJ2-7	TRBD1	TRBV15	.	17	CATSSSRQGMYNDEQYF	TGTGCCACCAGCAGCTCACGACAGGGGATGTATAATGACGAGCAGTACTTC
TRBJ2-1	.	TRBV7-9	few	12	CASSLMGAEQFF	TGTGCCAGCAGCTTAATGGGGGCCGAGCAGTTCTTC
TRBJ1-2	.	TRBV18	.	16	CASTFWRGAPSYGYTF	TGTGCCAGCACCTTCTGGAGGGGAGCACCTAGCTATGGCTACACCTTC
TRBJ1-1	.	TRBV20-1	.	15	CSTPATGRLNTEAFF	TGCAGTACTCCAGCCACAGGAAGATTGAACACTGAAGCTTTCTTT
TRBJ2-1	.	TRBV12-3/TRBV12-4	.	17	CASSLGIAGPGGGEQFF	TGTGCCAGCAGTTTGGGGATAGCGGGACCAGGGGGAGGGGAGCAGTTCTTC
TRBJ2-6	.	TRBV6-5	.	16	CASSYSIVSGANVLTF	TGTGCCAGCAGTTACTCGATAGTCTCTGGGGCCAACGTCCTGACTTTC
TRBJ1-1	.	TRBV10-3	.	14	CAISVGVSSTEAFF	TGTGCCATCAGTGTCGGGGTTTCGAGCACTGAAGCTTTCTTT
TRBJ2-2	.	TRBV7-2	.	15	CASSGRGANTGELFF	TGTGCCAGCAGTGGTCGGGGGGCCAACACCGGGGAGCTGTTTTTT
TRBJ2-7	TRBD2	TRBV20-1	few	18	CSARDYQREGHSTYEQYF	TGCAGTGCTAGAGATTACCAGCGGGAGGGCCATTCTACCTACGAGCAGTACTTC
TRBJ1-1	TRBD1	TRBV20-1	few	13	CSARRGTGESAFF	TGCAGTGCTAGAAGGGGGACAGGGGAATCCGCTTTCTTT
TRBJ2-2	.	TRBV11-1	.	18	CASSPPGLGKTNTGELFF	TGTGCCAGCAGCCCCCCCGGACTGGGGAAGACGAACACCGGGGAGCTGTTTTTT
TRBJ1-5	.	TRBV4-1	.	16	CASSQGAAESMQPQHF	TGCGCCAGCAGCCAGGGGGCCGCGGAGAGTATGCAGCCCCAGCATTTT
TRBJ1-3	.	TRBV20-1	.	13	CSAVSGDRNTIYF	TGCAGTGCTGTCTCAGGGGATAGAAACACCATATATTTT
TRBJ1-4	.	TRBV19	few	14	CASSVRGSREKLFF	TGTGCCAGTAGTGTCAGGGGTTCGCGAGAAAAACTGTTTTTT
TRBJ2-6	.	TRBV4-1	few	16	CASSQSEDSGANVLTF	TGCGCCAGCAGCCAATCCGAGGACTCTGGGGCCAACGTCCTGACTTTC
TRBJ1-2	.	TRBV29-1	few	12	CSVYTGIEGYTF	TGCAGCGTTTACACAGGGATTGAAGGCTACACCTTC
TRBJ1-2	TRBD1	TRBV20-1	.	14	CSAYRGPLGYGYTF	TGCAGTGCTTACAGGGGGCCTTTGGGGTATGGCTACACCTTC
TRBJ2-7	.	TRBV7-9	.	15	CASSNALARGYEQYF	TGTGCCAGCAGCAACGCGCTCGCCCGGGGTTACGAGCAGTACTTC
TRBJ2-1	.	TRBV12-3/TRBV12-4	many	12	CASSFKGNEQFF	TGTGCCAGCAGTTTTAAAGGCAATGAGCAGTTCTTC
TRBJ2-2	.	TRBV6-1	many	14	CASSGGQDTGELFF	TGTGCCAGCAGTGGGGGACAAGACACCGGGGAGCTGTTTTTT
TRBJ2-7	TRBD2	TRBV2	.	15	CASSPSGVPSYEQYF	TGTGCCAGCAGTCCTAGCGGGGTACCCTCCTACGAGCAGTACTTC
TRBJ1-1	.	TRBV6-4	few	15	CASRAGTMGKTEAFF	TGTGCCAGCAGAGCCGGGACAATGGGGAAGACTGAAGCTTTCTTT
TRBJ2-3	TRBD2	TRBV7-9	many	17	CASSLGRLAGSTDTQYF	TGTGCCAGCAGCTTGGGGCGTCTAGCGGGAAGCACAGATACGCAGTATTTT
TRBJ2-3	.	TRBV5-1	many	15	CASRGRGVNTDTQYF	TGCGCCAGCAGGGGCCGTGGGGTCAACACAGATACGCAGTATTTT
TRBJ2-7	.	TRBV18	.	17	CASSPPLREGWTYEQYF	TGTGCCAGCTCACCCCCCCTGCGAGAGGGATGGACCTACGAGCAGTACTTC
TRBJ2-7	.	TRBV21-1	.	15	CASRSGPGGQYEQYF	TGTGCCAGCAGAAGCGGCCCGGGAGGGCAATACGAGCAGTACTTC
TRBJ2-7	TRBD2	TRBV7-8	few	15	CASSPGSSGFYEQYF	TGTGCCAGCAGCCCGGGAAGTAGCGGGTTCTACGAGCAGTACTTC
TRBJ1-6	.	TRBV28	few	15	CASSPLQGGGSPLHF	TGTGCCAGCAGTCCCCTTCAGGGTGGGGGTTCACCCCTCCACTTT
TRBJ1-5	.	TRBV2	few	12	CASSVPNQPQHF	TGTGCCAGCAGTGTACCGAATCAGCCCCAGCATTTT
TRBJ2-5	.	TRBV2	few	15	CASSELRTFGETQYF	TGTGCCAGCAGTGAACTTCGGACCTTTGGGGAGACCCAGTACTTC
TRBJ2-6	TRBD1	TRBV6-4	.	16	CASSDTGGALANVLTF	TGTGCCAGCAGTGACACAGGGGGCGCCTTAGCCAACGTCCTGACTTTC
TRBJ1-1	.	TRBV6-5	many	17	CASSYSGFGRQNTEAFF	TGTGCCAGCAGTTACTCGGGGTTCGGACGCCAGAACACTGAAGCTTTCTTT
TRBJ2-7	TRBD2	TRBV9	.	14	CASSGDSGSYEQYF	TGTGCCAGCAGCGGAGATAGCGGGAGCTACGAGCAGTACTTC
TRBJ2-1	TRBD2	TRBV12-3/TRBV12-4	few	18	CASNPRGASGSPADEQFF	TGTGCCAGCAATCCCCGTGGGGCTAGCGGGAGCCCCGCGGATGAGCAGTTCTTC
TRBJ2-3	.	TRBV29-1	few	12	CSVEEGHYTQYF	TGCAGCGTTGAAGAGGGACATTATACGCAGTATTTT
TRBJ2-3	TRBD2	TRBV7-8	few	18	CASSQGLAGAKKTDTQYF	TGTGCCAGCAGCCAGGGACTAGCGGGAGCCAAAAAAACAGATACGCAGTATTTT
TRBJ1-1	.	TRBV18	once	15	CASSPLQLLNTEAFF	TGTGCCAGCTCACCATTACAGCTCTTGAACACTGAAGCTTTCTTT
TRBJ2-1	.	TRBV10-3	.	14	CAISESGLTNEQFF	TGTGCCATCAGTGAGTCCGGACTCACCAATGAGCAGTTCTTC
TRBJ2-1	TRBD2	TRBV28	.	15	CASSLLVRELHEQFF	TGTGCCAGCAGTTTATTAGTGCGGGAGCTCCATGAGCAGTTCTTC
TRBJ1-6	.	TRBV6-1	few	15	CASTYIGQTNSPLHF	TGTGCCAGCACCTACATCGGACAGACTAATTCACCCCTCCACTTT
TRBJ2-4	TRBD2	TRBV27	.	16	CASSWGLAGAKNIQYF	TGTGCCAGCAGTTGGGGACTAGCGGGAGCCAAAAACATTCAGTACTTC
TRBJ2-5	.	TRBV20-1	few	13	CSATWDVQETQYF	TGCAGTGCTACCTGGGACGTCCAAGAGACCCAGTACTTC
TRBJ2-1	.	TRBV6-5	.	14	CASSSQGGVNEQFF	TGTGCCAGCAGTTCACAGGGAGGTGTCAATGAGCAGTTCTTC
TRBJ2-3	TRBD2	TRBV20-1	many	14	CSATDTGTSNTQYF	TGCAGTGCTACCGACACCGGGACTAGTAATACGCAGTATTTT
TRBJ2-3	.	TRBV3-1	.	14	CASSDRKFTDTQYF	TGTGCCAGCAGCGACCGTAAGTTTACAGATACGCAGTATTTT
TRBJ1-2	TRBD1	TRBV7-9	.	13	CASSLATGEGYTF	TGTGCCAGCAGCTTAGCGACAGGGGAAGGCTACACCTTC
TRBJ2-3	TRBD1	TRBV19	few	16	CASSRRPGQGAETQYF	TGTGCCAGTAGTCGAAGACCGGGACAGGGGGCTGAAACGCAGTATTTT
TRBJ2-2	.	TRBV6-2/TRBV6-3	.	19	CASSYEEGSGLIRTGELFF	TGTGCCAGCAGTTACGAGGAGGGCAGCGGCCTTATTCGGACCGGGGAGCTGTTTTTT
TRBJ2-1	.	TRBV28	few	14	CASSSGTRPNEQFF	TGTGCCAGCAGCTCCGGGACGAGACCCAATGAGCAGTTCTTC
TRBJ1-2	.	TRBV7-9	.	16	CASSLGGGNSNYGYTF	TGTGCCAGCAGCTTAGGTGGGGGCAACTCTAACTATGGCTACACCTTC